This T cell receptor beta chain appears in the sequencing data of a study of shared clonotypes between healthy human individuals. Sequencing was performed with immunoSEQ multiplex PCR; in TCRdb, only in-frame clones are kept and a portion is missing. The sample records over 400,000 clones, about 96% being singletons. Germline CDR1 is SGHDT and CDR2 is YYEEEE. CDR3 size: 14 residues. Deletions cut 1 base from V and 6 bases from J, with 13 bases between. V and J are TRBV5-6 and TRBJ1-1; D gene uncertain. Material: naive CD4+ T cells sorted from blood. Subset here: CD45RA+ positively selected. The clonotype comes from a woman aged 25 to 45 in good health. CDR3 DNA sequence: TGTGCCAGCAGCTTGATGGGGTCGGATCCTGAAGCTTTCTTT. It encodes CASSLMGSDPEAFF. Complete variable domain (other parts from reference TRBV5-6 and TRBJ1-1): DAGVTQSPTHLIKTRGQQVTLRCSPKSGHDTVSWYQQALGQGPQFIFQYYEEEERQRGNFPDRFSGHQFPNYSSELNVNALLLGDSALYLCASSLMGSDPEAFFGQGTRLTVV.